This T cell receptor beta chain derives from a study of cytomegalovirus exposure and HLA in healthy donors. From germline, CDR1 is SGHAT and CDR2 FQNNGV. The CDR3 totals 16 residues. V was pared by 6 bases and J by 6 bases, with 11 bases of the junction left unmatched. The primer mix had 60 Vbeta and 13 Jbeta primers. This table comes from immunoSEQ multiplex PCR, and its TCRdb copy is limited to in-frame clones, with some not included. The table has roughly 160,000 clones, just under 80% seen once. The genes are TRBV11-2 and TRBJ2-7; 13 nucleotides match TRBD2. The sequence derives from a man aged 30 to 39 in good health and CMV-seronegative. The material sequenced was PBMCs. CDR3 loop: CASREPGLAGVAEQYF. The CDR3 coding sequence is TGTGCCAGCAGAGAACCCGGACTAGCGGGAGTCGCCGAGCAGTACTTC.